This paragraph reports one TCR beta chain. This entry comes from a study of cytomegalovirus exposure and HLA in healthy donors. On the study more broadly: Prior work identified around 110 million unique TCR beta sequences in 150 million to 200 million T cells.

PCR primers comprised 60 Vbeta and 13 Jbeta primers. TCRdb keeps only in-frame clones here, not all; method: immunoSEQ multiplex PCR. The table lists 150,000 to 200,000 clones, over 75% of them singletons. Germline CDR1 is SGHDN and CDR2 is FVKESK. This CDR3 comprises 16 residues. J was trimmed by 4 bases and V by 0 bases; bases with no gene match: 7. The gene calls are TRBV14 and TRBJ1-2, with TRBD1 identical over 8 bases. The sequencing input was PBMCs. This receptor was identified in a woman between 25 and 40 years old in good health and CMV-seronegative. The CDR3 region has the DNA TGTGCCAGCAGCCAAGACCGAGGACAGGGCCTCTATGGCTACACCTTC. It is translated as CASSQDRGQGLYGYTF.